These 21 T cell receptor beta chains came from one sample sequenced in a study of blood T cell repertoires in COVID-19. Here immunoSEQ multiplex PCR was the method, and the copy in TCRdb shows in-frame clones only, minus some. This table has some 150,000 clones, less than 90% appearing once. Material: peripheral blood. The source of these receptors is a woman between 65 and 79 years old with COVID-19, enrolled during active disease.

The chain is built from TRBV2 and TRBJ2-1; 11 bases line up with TRBD2. With V trimmed by 7 bases and J by 6 bases, 11 bases remained unmatched. The CDR3 covers 16 residues. Germline loops: CDR1 SNHLY, CDR2 FYNNEI. CDR3 sequence (DNA): TGTGCCAGCACTTATAGCGGGAGGGCGGTTCCCAATGAGCAGTTCTTC. Its protein product is CASTYSGRAVPNEQFF.

The chain links TRBV11-3 to TRBJ1-1; D is unresolved. V gave up 1 base and J gave up 4 bases, with 7 bases separating them. The CDR3 totals 13 residues. CDR1 is SGHNT, CDR2 YENEEA, per germline. This CDR3 reads CASSLGPGTEAFF. The CDR3 DNA is TGTGCCAGCAGCTTAGGCCCAGGCACTGAAGCTTTCTTT. Filled out from reference TRBV11-3 and TRBJ1-1, the complete variable domain reads EAGVVQSPRYKIIEKKQPVAFWCNPISGHNTLYWYLQNLGQGPELLIRYENEEAVDDSQLPKDRFSAERLKGVDSTLKIQPAELGDSAVYLCASSLGPGTEAFFGQGTRLTVV.

J is TRBJ2-1 and V is TRBV6-2 or TRBV6-3; 9 bases are a match to TRBD2. V was clipped by 2 bases and J by 7 bases; unmatched bases: 9. The CDR3 runs to 16 residues. Germline values: CDR1 MNHEY, CDR2 SVGEGT. CDR3 residues: CASSYPSLAGRNEQFF. The DNA of the CDR3 is TGTGCCAGCAGTTACCCCTCGCTAGCGGGGAGGAATGAGCAGTTCTTC.

The chain uses TRBV6-5 and TRBJ2-5, with 8 positions matching TRBD2. Germline CDR1 and CDR2: MNHEY and SVGAGI. After removal of 7 bases from V and 1 base from J, the junction contained 5 bases not matched to a gene. The length of the CDR3 is 14 residues. This CDR3 is CASTSSGTQETQYF. Here the CDR3 DNA reads TGTGCCAGCACGAGTAGCGGGACCCAAGAGACCCAGTACTTC.

V usage is TRBV5-1 and J usage is TRBJ2-2; 11 positions agree with TRBD1. The germline V gene encodes CDR1 SGHRS and CDR2 YFSETQ. CDR3 size: 16 residues. J gave up 6 bases and V 3 bases, and 7 bases lay outside the gene matches. The CDR3 protein is CASSWGGQGASGELFF. In DNA, the CDR3 is TGCGCCAGCAGCTGGGGAGGACAGGGGGCTTCCGGGGAGCTGTTTTTT.

V is TRBV7-8 and J is TRBJ2-7; D remains ambiguous. The CDR3 consists of 13 residues. The germline CDR1 and CDR2 sequences are SGHVS and FQNEAQ. V was pared by 6 bases and J by 5 bases, with 14 bases between. As DNA, the CDR3 is TGTGCCAGCAGACCCCCGGTTGTTCACGAGCAGTACTTC. This encodes CASRPPVVHEQYF.

V usage is TRBV9 and J usage is TRBJ1-6; 9 bases align to TRBD1. Germline V CDR1 and CDR2: SGDLS, YYNGEE. This CDR3 region has 14 residues. V lost 4 bases, J lost 10 bases, and 6 bases stayed unmatched. CDR3 sequence reads: CASSSTGGISPLHF. The CDR3 nucleotides are TGTGCCAGCAGCTCGACAGGGGGAATATCACCCCTCCACTTT.

The rearrangement joins TRBV20-1 to TRBJ2-3; D uncertain. The CDR3 is made up of 11 amino acids. The V gene lost 4 bases and the J gene lost 2 bases, with 4 bases spanning the gap. The germline V gene has CDR1 DFQATT and CDR2 SNEGSKA (reference sequence). DNA of the CDR3: TGCAGTGCTAAACTCACAGATACGCAGTATTTT. Amino acid sequence: CSAKLTDTQYF.

DNA for the CDR3: TGTGCCAGCAGTTTATGGTTGGGGAATGAGGGTGAAGCTTTCTTT. It specifies CASSLWLGNEGEAFF. This sequence joins TRBV28 and TRBJ1-1; D call uncertain. Trimming pared 0 bases from V and 7 bases from J, leaving 15 bases between. Germline V gene sequence: CDR1 MDHEN, CDR2 SYDVKM. The CDR3 is 15 amino acids.

The rearrangement joins TRBV28 to TRBJ1-2; maybe TRBD1 (6 bases). V was trimmed by 5 bases and J by 0 bases, leaving 13 bases between them. The CDR3 runs 15 residues. The germline V gene encodes CDR1 MDHEN and CDR2 SYDVKM. The CDR3 loop reads CASSEGTRTNYGYTF. The CDR3 coding sequence is TGTGCCAGCAGTGAAGGGACAAGGACTAACTATGGCTACACCTTC.

In this sample, this clone turned up a few times. The V gene is TRBV4-1, the J gene TRBJ2-5; D unresolved. With 0 bases removed from V and 7 bases from J, the gap between germline ends came to 12 bases. This CDR3 has 14 residues. In germline, CDR1 is MGHRA, CDR2 YSYEKL. This CDR3 reads CASSQEQPSSTQYF. In nucleotides, the CDR3 is TGCGCCAGCAGCCAAGAACAGCCTTCTTCGACCCAGTACTTC.

CDR3: CASSGIRTAENSPLHF. In DNA form, the CDR3 reads TGTGCCAGTAGTGGGATTCGGACAGCTGAAAATTCACCCCTCCACTTT. V and J are TRBV19 and TRBJ1-6, with a possible D match to TRBD1 (6 bases). The CDR3 has 16 residues. The V gene's germline CDR1 is LNHDA and CDR2 SQIVND (reference sequence). Trimming took off 5 bases at V and 7 bases at J, with 18 bases between the two ends.

The CDR3 coding sequence is TGTGCCAGCAGCCACCGACAGGGGGCTAATGAAAAACTGTTTTTT. Protein sequence: CASSHRQGANEKLFF. The gene calls are TRBV3-1 (or the pseudogene TRBV3-2) and TRBJ1-4; 9 positions match TRBD1. CDR1 LGHDT and CDR2 YNNKEL come from the germline V gene (reference sequence). Trimming cost V 3 bases and J 3 bases; bases outside gene matches: 2. The CDR3 covers 15 residues.

In this sample, this clone turned up a few times. At one boundary the junction diverges from the germline segment, which might be a read error. The chain has TRBV29-1 and TRBJ1-1; TRBD1 matches at 7 bases. Germline V CDR1 and CDR2: SQVTM, ANQGSEA. This CDR3 comprises 12 residues. The CDR3 protein is CSAEQGNTEAFF. The CDR3, as DNA: TGCAGCGCTGAACAGGGGAACACCGAAGCTTTCTTT.

The chain has TRBV20-1 and TRBJ2-7; possible D gene TRBD1, 6 bases. Germline assignment: CDR1 DFQATT and CDR2 SNEGSKA (reference sequence). The CDR3 extends over 12 amino acids. V lost 3 bases to trimming and J lost 6 bases, with 12 bases between them. The CDR3 sequence is CSASGDTSEQYF. The CDR3 nucleotides are TGCAGTGCTAGTGGGGACACTTCCGAGCAGTACTTC.

A few counts support this clone. This chain joins TRBV7-8 and TRBJ1-6, with TRBD1 as a possible D gene (6 bases). The CDR3 has 14 residues. In germline, CDR1 is SGHVS, CDR2 FQNEAQ. V shed 5 bases and J shed 6 bases, with 11 bases lying between them. This CDR3 reads CASSGGRTNSPLHF. The CDR3 DNA sequence: TGTGCCAGCAGCGGGGGCAGAACTAATTCACCCCTCCACTTT. The full variable domain, completed using reference TRBV7-8 and TRBJ1-6, is GAGVSQSPRYKVAKRGQDVALRCDPISGHVSLFWYQQALGQGPEFLTYFQNEAQLDKSGLPSDRFFAERPEGSVSTLKIQRTQQEDSAVYLCASSGGRTNSPLHFGNGTRLTVT.

V is TRBV6-4 and J is TRBJ1-1; 7 nucleotides line up with TRBD1. Germline lookup yields CDR1 MRHNA and CDR2 SNTAGT. J was trimmed by 3 bases and V by 6 bases; bases with no gene match: 7. CDR3 length equals 14 residues. The CDR3 spells CASRPGTEHTEAFF. In DNA, the CDR3 is TGTGCCAGCAGACCCGGGACAGAGCACACTGAAGCTTTCTTT.

This clone was counted only a few times. The V gene is TRBV7-2, the J gene TRBJ2-3, with D possibly matching TRBD2 (6 bases). The V gene's germline CDR1 is SGHTA and CDR2 FQGNSA. Deletions cut 5 bases from V and 1 base from J, with 19 bases between. The CDR3 loop spans 17 amino acids. CDR3 coding DNA: TGTGCCAGCAGCCCACGAATCTCGGGAGAAGGCACAGATACGCAGTATTTT. This sequence encodes CASSPRISGEGTDTQYF.

This clone came up once. The rearrangement uses TRBV2 and TRBJ2-2; 8 bases map to TRBD2. Looked up from germline, CDR1 is SNHLY and CDR2 is FYNNEI. The CDR3 has 14 amino acids. J lost 5 bases, V lost 6 bases, and 5 bases had no gene match. CDR3 protein: CASRGTGGTGELFF. The CDR3 region has the DNA TGTGCCAGCAGGGGGACGGGGGGGACCGGGGAGCTGTTTTTT. Full variable domain (rest looked up from reference TRBV2 and TRBJ2-2): EPEVTQTPSHQVTQMGQEVILRCVPISNHLYFYWYRQILGQKVEFLVSFYNNEISEKSEIFDDQFSVERPDGSNFTLKIRSTKLEDSAMYFCASRGTGGTGELFFGEGSRLTVL.

The chain links TRBV5-4 to TRBJ1-2; D unclear. Germline assignment: CDR1 SGHNT and CDR2 YYREEE (reference sequence). The CDR3 runs 13 residues. Trimming cost V 1 base and J 7 bases, with 11 bases left between them. The CDR3 loop is CASSLWGSGGYTF. DNA for the CDR3: TGTGCCAGCAGCTTGTGGGGTAGCGGTGGCTACACCTTC.

The chain has TRBV30 and TRBJ1-2; D is perhaps TRBD1 (6 bases). The CDR3 contains 13 residues. V was shortened by 1 base and J by 5 bases, with 11 bases between the two germline ends. Germline V lookup: CDR1 GTSNPN, CDR2 SVGIG (reference sequence). The CDR3: CAWSEGGWYGYTF. DNA of the CDR3: TGTGCCTGGAGTGAAGGGGGATGGTATGGCTACACCTTC.